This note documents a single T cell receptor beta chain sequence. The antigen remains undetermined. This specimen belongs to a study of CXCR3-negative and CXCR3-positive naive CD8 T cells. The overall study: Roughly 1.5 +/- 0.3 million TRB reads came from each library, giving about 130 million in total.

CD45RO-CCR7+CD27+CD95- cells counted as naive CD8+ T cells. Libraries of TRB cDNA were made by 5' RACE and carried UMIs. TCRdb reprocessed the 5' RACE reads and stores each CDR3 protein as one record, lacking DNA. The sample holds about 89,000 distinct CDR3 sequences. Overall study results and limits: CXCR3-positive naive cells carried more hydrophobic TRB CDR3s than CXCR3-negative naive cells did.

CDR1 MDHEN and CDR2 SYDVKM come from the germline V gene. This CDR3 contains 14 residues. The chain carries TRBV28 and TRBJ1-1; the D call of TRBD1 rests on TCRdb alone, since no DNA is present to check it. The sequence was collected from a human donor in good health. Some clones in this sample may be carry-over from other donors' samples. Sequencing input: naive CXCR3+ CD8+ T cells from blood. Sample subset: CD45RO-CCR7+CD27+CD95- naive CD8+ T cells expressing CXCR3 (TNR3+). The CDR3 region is CASRMGQQNTEAFF. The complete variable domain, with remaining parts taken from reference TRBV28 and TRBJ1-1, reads DVKVTQSSRYLVKRTGEKVFLECVQDMDHENMFWYRQDPGLGLRLIYFSYDVKMKEKGDIPEGYSVSREKKERFSLILESASTNQTSMYLCASRMGQQNTEAFFGQGTRLTVV.